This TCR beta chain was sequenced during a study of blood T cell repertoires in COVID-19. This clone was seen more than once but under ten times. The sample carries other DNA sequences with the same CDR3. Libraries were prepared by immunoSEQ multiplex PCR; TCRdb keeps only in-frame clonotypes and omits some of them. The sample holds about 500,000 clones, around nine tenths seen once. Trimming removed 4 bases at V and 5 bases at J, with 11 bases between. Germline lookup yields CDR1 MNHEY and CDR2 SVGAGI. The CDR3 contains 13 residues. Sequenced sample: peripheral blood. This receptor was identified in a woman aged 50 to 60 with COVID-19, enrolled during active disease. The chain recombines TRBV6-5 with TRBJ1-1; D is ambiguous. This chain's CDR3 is CASSSEPGTEAFF. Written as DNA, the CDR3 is TGTGCCAGCAGTTCAGAACCGGGGACTGAAGCTTTCTTT.